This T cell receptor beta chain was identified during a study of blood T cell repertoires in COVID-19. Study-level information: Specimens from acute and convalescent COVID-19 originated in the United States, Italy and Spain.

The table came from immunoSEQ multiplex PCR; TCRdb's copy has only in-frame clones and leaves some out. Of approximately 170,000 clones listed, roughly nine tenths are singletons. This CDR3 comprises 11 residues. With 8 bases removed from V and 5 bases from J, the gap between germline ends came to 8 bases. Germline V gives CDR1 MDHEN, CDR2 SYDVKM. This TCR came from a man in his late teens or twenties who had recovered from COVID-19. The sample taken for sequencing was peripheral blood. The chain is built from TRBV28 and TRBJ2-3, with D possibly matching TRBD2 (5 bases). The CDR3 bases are TGTGCCAGCGCCCGGGGAGATACGCAGTATTTT. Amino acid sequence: CASARGDTQYF.